Below, 32 T cell receptor beta chains from the same sample are listed, as sequenced in a study of metastatic and nonmetastatic thyroid tumors. Patients underwent thyroid surgery, and none had received any treatment before it. MiXCR reprocessed the PCR reads for TCRdb. The sample shows 22,000 or so clones, around 15% of them seen only once. The sequenced sample was blood. The receptor set was obtained from a female donor with papillary thyroid cancer or a benign thyroid nodule (not recorded which). Some clones in this sample may be carry-over from other donors' samples.

This clone was counted only a few times. The chain combines TRBV6-1 with TRBJ2-2; no reliable D call. Per germline, CDR1 MNHNS and CDR2 SASEGT. This CDR3 has 17 amino acids. V lost 5 bases to trimming and J lost 4 bases, with 20 bases between them. The CDR3 sequence is CASSIDGSLTSTGELFF. CDR3 nucleotide sequence: TGTGCCAGCAGTATTGACGGATCCTTGACCTCCACCGGGGAGCTGTTTTTT.

This sequence joins TRBV11-2 and TRBJ2-1; D uncertain. V shed 0 bases and J shed 6 bases, with 9 bases lying between them. The CDR3 is made up of 14 amino acids. Per germline, CDR1 SGHAT and CDR2 FQNNGV. This CDR3 reads CASSLDWRINEQFF. The CDR3 DNA is TGTGCCAGCAGCTTAGATTGGCGAATCAATGAGCAGTTCTTC.

This clone was detected only a few times. The chain couples TRBV19 to TRBJ1-5; D possibly corresponds to TRBD1 (5 bases). Germline assignment: CDR1 LNHDA and CDR2 SQIVND (reference sequence). The CDR3 consists of 13 residues. V was clipped by 4 bases and J by 6 bases, with 10 bases between them. CDR3 bases: TGTGCCAGTAGTACAGGGTTGATTCAGCCCCAGCATTTT. It translates to CASSTGLIQPQHF.

This clone came up many times. The chain employs TRBV2 and TRBJ2-1; 15 bases line up with TRBD2. With V trimmed by 6 bases and J by 6 bases, 3 bases remained unmatched. CDR1 is SNHLY and CDR2 is FYNNEI in the germline V gene. The CDR3 length is 15 residues. CDR3 amino acids: CASRVGLAGGNEQFF. The CDR3, as DNA: TGTGCCAGCAGAGTGGGACTAGCGGGAGGCAATGAGCAGTTCTTC. The full variable domain, completed using reference TRBV2 and TRBJ2-1, is EPEVTQTPSHQVTQMGQEVILRCVPISNHLYFYWYRQILGQKVEFLVSFYNNEISEKSEIFDDQFSVERPDGSNFTLKIRSTKLEDSAMYFCASRVGLAGGNEQFFGPGTRLTVL.

The chain combines TRBV5-1 with TRBJ1-2; tentatively, D is TRBD1 (6 bases). Trimming took off 0 bases at V and 4 bases at J, with 13 bases between the two ends. The CDR3 extends over 15 amino acids. CDR1 SGHRS and CDR2 YFSETQ come from the germline V gene. The CDR3 here is CASSLEGDRFYGYTF. As DNA, the CDR3 is TGCGCCAGCAGCTTGGAGGGAGACAGGTTCTATGGCTACACCTTC.

This clone was detected ten times or more. This sample also contains other DNA sequences that code for the same CDR3. This chain joins TRBV20-1 and TRBJ1-5; D call uncertain. Per germline, CDR1 DFQATT and CDR2 SNEGSKA (reference sequence). The CDR3 totals 14 residues. The V end lost 3 bases, the J end lost 1 base, and 10 bases lay between the germline ends. CDR3 sequence reads: CSASKRYSNQPQHF. The DNA of the CDR3 is TGCAGTGCTAGCAAGAGGTACAGCAATCAGCCCCAGCATTTT.

In this sample, this clone turned up many times. The chain uses TRBV12-3 or TRBV12-4 and TRBJ2-5; the match to TRBD1 covers 9 bases. CDR3 size: 20 residues. The V gene end was trimmed by 0 bases and the J gene end by 2 bases; junction bases not matched to a gene: 16. The CDR3 protein is CASSLAWSGTGSQWQETQYF. CDR3 DNA: TGTGCCAGCAGTTTAGCGTGGTCCGGGACAGGGTCCCAATGGCAAGAGACCCAGTACTTC.

The DNA of the CDR3 is TGCAGTGCTAGCCAGGCCGCCTCCTACGAGCAGTACTTC. It specifies CSASQAASYEQYF. V usage is TRBV20-1 and J usage is TRBJ2-7; D ambiguous. Trimming cost V 3 bases and J 0 bases, with 9 bases left between them. This CDR3 has 13 amino acids. Germline CDR1 reads DFQATT; CDR2 reads SNEGSKA (reference sequence).

This clone was observed many times. This chain connects TRBV25-1 to TRBJ1-5, with unresolved D. The CDR3 runs 14 residues. V was cut by 5 bases and J by 3 bases, with 11 bases left in between. Germline CDR1 reads MGHDK; CDR2 reads SYGVNS. CDR3 in amino acids: CASSPGSFNQPQHF. The CDR3, as DNA: TGTGCCAGCAGTCCGGGCAGTTTCAATCAGCCCCAGCATTTT.

This clone was counted ten times or more. Given a much more abundant clone one base away, this may be a read error. The chain employs TRBV28 and TRBJ2-1; the match to TRBD2 covers 7 bases. Germline CDR1 MDHEN, CDR2 SYDVKM. The CDR3 sequence is 16 residues long. CDR3 sequence reads: CASSSLLADHYDEQFF. CDR3 in DNA: TGTGCCAGCAGCTCTCTCCTAGCGGACCACTACGATGAGCAGTTCTTC.

This clone was recorded a few times. Since a much larger clone is just one base distant, this may be a read error. V and J are TRBV28 and TRBJ1-6; TRBD1 aligns across 12 bases. Per germline, CDR1 MDHEN and CDR2 SYDVKM. Trimming removed 8 bases from V and 18 bases from J; junction bases left unmatched: 26. The CDR3 length is 18 residues. The CDR3 nucleotides are TGTGCCAGCGGTCCCGGGACAGGGGGCGCTATTTTTAATTCACTCCCCCACTTT. Residues: CASGPGTGGAIFNSLPHF.

This clone was found many times. V usage is TRBV27 and J usage is TRBJ2-6, with a weak D call TRBD2 (5 bases). Trimming removed 7 bases from V and 0 bases from J, with 10 bases in between. The CDR3 loop spans 15 amino acids. Germline V lookup: CDR1 MNHEY, CDR2 SMNVEV (reference sequence). This CDR3 is CASKRGGSGANVLTF. The CDR3 nucleotides read TGTGCCAGCAAGAGAGGAGGCTCTGGGGCCAACGTCCTGACTTTC.

This clone has only a few counts. The rearrangement uses TRBV19 and TRBJ2-7, with D perhaps TRBD1 (6 bases). This CDR3 is built from 15 residues. The V gene's germline CDR1 is LNHDA and CDR2 SQIVND (reference sequence). The V gene lost 1 base and the J gene lost 4 bases, with 14 bases spanning the gap. CDR3 residues: CASSIAQGTRYEQYF. The CDR3 DNA reads as TGTGCCAGTAGTATAGCACAGGGAACCCGATACGAGCAGTACTTC.

As regards this clone: Possible read error: a much larger clone is one base away. The chain recombines TRBV12-3 or TRBV12-4 with TRBJ1-6; D not resolved. The CDR3 totals 14 residues. In DNA, the CDR3 is TGTGCCAGCCGGGCCAACTCCTATAATTCACCCCTCCATTTT. It specifies CASRANSYNSPLHF.

The chain has TRBV30 and TRBJ2-7; either TRBD1 or TRBD2 may supply D (6 bases each). Between the trimmed V and J ends, which lost 0 bases and 6 bases, there was a span of 18 bases. Germline values: CDR1 GTSNPN, CDR2 SVGIG (reference sequence). There are 15 residues in the CDR3. Here the CDR3 reads CAWSVLGGGGSEQYF. The CDR3 DNA follows: TGTGCCTGGAGTGTATTAGGAGGAGGGGGAAGCGAGCAGTACTTC. The full variable domain, with the rest looked up from reference TRBV30 and TRBJ2-7, is SQTIHQWPATLVQPVGSPLSLECTVEGTSNPNLYWYRQAAGRGLQLLFYSVGIGQISSEVPQNLSASRPQDRQFILSSKKLLLSDSGFYLCAWSVLGGGGSEQYFGPGTRLTVT.

This clone has a count of ten or more. The chain couples TRBV5-4 to TRBJ2-7; possible D gene TRBD2, 7 bases. The CDR3 runs to 16 residues. The germline gives CDR1 SGHNT, CDR2 YYREEE (reference sequence). Deletions cut 1 base from V and 0 bases from J, with 14 bases between. CDR3: CASSLPGGGSSYEQYF. The CDR3, as DNA: TGTGCCAGCAGCTTGCCGGGCGGGGGCAGCTCCTACGAGCAGTACTTC.

This clone was counted many times. The rearrangement joins TRBV19 to TRBJ2-5; 9 bases are a match to TRBD1. The CDR3 has 14 residues. The V and J ends lost 5 bases and 6 bases, in that order; junction bases with no gene match: 7. Germline CDR1 LNHDA, CDR2 SQIVND (reference sequence). The CDR3 DNA reads as TGTGCCAGTAGTCCGACGGGACAGGGCCAGACCCAGTACTTC. Protein sequence: CASSPTGQGQTQYF.

This clone was observed many times. The rearrangement links TRBV24-1 to TRBJ2-5, with 8 bases lining up with TRBD2. The germline V gene encodes CDR1 KGHDR and CDR2 SFDVKD. The CDR3 sequence is 16 residues long. V gave up 7 bases and J gave up 0 bases; unmatched junction bases: 9. CDR3 region: CATSGTRNWYQETQYF. CDR3 nucleotides: TGTGCCACCAGCGGGACTAGAAACTGGTACCAAGAGACCCAGTACTTC.

In this sample, this clone turned up many times. J is TRBJ2-7 and V is TRBV20-1, with 7 bases aligning to TRBD1. J lost 6 bases, V lost 3 bases, and 2 bases had no gene match. CDR3 size: 11 residues. Germline assignment: CDR1 DFQATT and CDR2 SNEGSKA (reference sequence). CDR3 sequence: CSARTGPEQYF. CDR3 in DNA: TGCAGTGCTAGGACAGGGCCCGAGCAGTACTTC.

This clone was counted at least ten times. This CDR3 is also generated by other DNA sequences in the sample. The J gene is TRBJ1-4, the V gene TRBV5-5, with TRBD1 matching 7 bases. The CDR3 sequence is 13 residues long. CDR1 is SGHKS and CDR2 is YYEKEE in the germline V gene (reference sequence). Trimming removed 1 base from V and 10 bases from J; junction bases left unmatched: 4. The CDR3 is CASSLTGEGKLFF. CDR3 coding DNA: TGTGCCAGCAGCTTGACAGGGGAGGGAAAACTGTTTTTT.

This clone was seen ten or more times. The sample holds other DNA sequences that translate to the same CDR3. V gene TRBV2 combines with J gene TRBJ2-7; D is possibly TRBD2 (6 bases). Germline V CDR1 and CDR2: SNHLY, FYNNEI. The CDR3 is 14 residues long. V lost 6 bases, J lost 0 bases, and 12 bases lay in between. The CDR3 DNA reads TGTGCCAGCAGGCCCCCCGGGAGCTCCTACGAGCAGTACTTC. Its translation is CASRPPGSSYEQYF.

The rearrangement uses TRBV20-1 and TRBJ2-7; 8 nucleotides line up with TRBD2. The CDR3 runs to 13 residues. The J segment lost 5 bases and the V segment lost 3 bases, leaving 6 bases of the junction unmatched. Germline-derived CDR1 and CDR2 are DFQATT and SNEGSKA (reference sequence). CDR3 in amino acids: CSASGRAIHEQYF. CDR3 coding DNA: TGCAGTGCTAGCGGGAGGGCCATCCACGAGCAGTACTTC.

This clone was seen only a few times. CDR3 bases: TGTGCCAGCAGGGAGGCCATGAACACTGAAGCTTTCTTT. Its protein is CASREAMNTEAFF. The chain has TRBV6-1 and TRBJ1-1; D call uncertain. The V gene lost 6 bases and the J gene lost 0 bases, with 8 bases spanning the gap. Germline V lookup: CDR1 MNHNS, CDR2 SASEGT. The CDR3 is made up of 13 amino acids.

This clone has a count of ten or more. This chain uses TRBV28 with TRBJ1-4; the D gene is possibly TRBD1 (5 bases). V shed 3 bases and J shed 8 bases, with 13 bases lying between them. The germline V gene encodes CDR1 MDHEN and CDR2 SYDVKM. The CDR3 consists of 14 residues. The CDR3: CASSFGDGSEKLFF. CDR3 nucleotides: TGTGCCAGCAGTTTTGGGGACGGGAGCGAAAAACTGTTTTTT.

This clone occurred a few times. The chain combines TRBV10-3 with TRBJ2-3; D call uncertain. V lost 3 bases to trimming and J lost 4 bases, with 8 bases between them. This CDR3 spans 13 amino acids. Germline lookup yields CDR1 ENHRY and CDR2 SYGVKD. The CDR3 bases are TGTGCCATCAGTGACAATTTGCCAGATACGCAGTATTTT. Its translation: CAISDNLPDTQYF.

This clone was seen many times. J is TRBJ2-3 and V is TRBV5-1, with D perhaps matching TRBD1 or TRBD2 (5 bases each). The CDR3 runs to 13 residues. Per the germline V gene, CDR1 is SGHRS and CDR2 is YFSETQ. With 5 bases removed from V and 2 bases from J, the gap between germline ends came to 9 bases. The CDR3 region has the DNA TGCGCCAGCAGTGGGGGATTCACAGATACGCAGTATTTT. It is translated as CASSGGFTDTQYF. The variable domain in full, with the rest retrieved from reference TRBV5-1 and TRBJ2-3, is KAGVTQTPRYLIKTRGQQVTLSCSPISGHRSVSWYQQTPGQGLQFLFEYFSETQRNKGNFPGRFSGRQFSNSRSEMNVSTLELGDSALYLCASSGGFTDTQYFGPGTRLTVL.

This clone was recorded at least ten times. The chain has TRBV4-2 and TRBJ1-6; TRBD1 is a possible D gene (6 bases). V lost 1 base and J 5 bases, leaving 6 bases between the germline ends. Germline V lookup: CDR1 LGHNA, CDR2 YNFKEQ. CDR3 length: 14 amino acids. This CDR3 is CASSQGDNNSPLHF. The CDR3 DNA follows: TGTGCCAGCAGCCAAGGGGACAATAATTCACCCCTCCACTTT.

This clone was counted ten times or more. This chain uses TRBV6-2 or TRBV6-3 with TRBJ2-7, with 7 positions matching TRBD1. The germline CDR1 and CDR2 sequences are MNHEY and SVGEGT. The CDR3 contains 12 residues. Germline trimming cut 4 bases from V and 3 bases from J; bases unmatched to any gene: 0. The CDR3, as DNA: TGTGCCAGCAGTTGGACAGGCTACGAGCAGTACTTC. This sequence encodes CASSWTGYEQYF.

This clone was seen many times. CDR3 sequence (DNA): TGCGCCAGCAGCTTACGCGGGTTGGCGGGAGTAGGCGATACGCAGTATTTT. It specifies CASSLRGLAGVGDTQYF. The V call is TRBV5-1, the J call TRBJ2-3; the match to TRBD2 covers 7 bases. CDR1 is SGHRS, CDR2 YFSETQ, per germline. V was pared by 2 bases and J by 6 bases, with 15 bases of the junction left unmatched. This CDR3 comprises 17 residues.

Ten or more counts support this clone. A much bigger clone sits one base away, suggesting this may be a read error. The CDR3 nucleotides read TGTGCCAGCAGCCCTAAAACAGGGGCCGCAGGGAATGAAAAACTGCTTTTT. This codes for CASSPKTGAAGNEKLLF. The chain has TRBV7-9 and TRBJ1-4, with 7 bases matching TRBD1. The length of the CDR3 is 17 residues. Germline lookup yields CDR1 SEHNR and CDR2 FQNEAQ (reference sequence).

This clone was recorded many times. A much larger clone sits a single nucleotide away, making a read error possible. The rearrangement joins TRBV28 to TRBJ2-7, with TRBD1 matching over 8 bases. This CDR3 spans 14 amino acids. Germline V CDR1 and CDR2: MDHEN, SYDVKM. CDR3 in DNA: TGTACCAGCAGTTTTGCAGGGGGCTTGAACGAGCAGTACTTC. It yields the protein CTSSFAGGLNEQYF.

This clone was observed many times. Given a much more abundant clone one base away, this may be a read error. The CDR3 does not end in the conserved phenylalanine or tryptophan, so this is likely a read error. The chain employs TRBV25-1 and TRBJ1-2; D call uncertain. The V gene lost 6 bases and the J gene lost 2 bases, with 7 bases spanning the gap. This CDR3 has 12 amino acids. The germline V gene has CDR1 MGHDK and CDR2 SYGVNS. CDR3 loop: CASSRQNYGYTL. Here the CDR3 DNA reads TGTGCCAGCAGCCGGCAGAACTATGGCTACACCCTC.